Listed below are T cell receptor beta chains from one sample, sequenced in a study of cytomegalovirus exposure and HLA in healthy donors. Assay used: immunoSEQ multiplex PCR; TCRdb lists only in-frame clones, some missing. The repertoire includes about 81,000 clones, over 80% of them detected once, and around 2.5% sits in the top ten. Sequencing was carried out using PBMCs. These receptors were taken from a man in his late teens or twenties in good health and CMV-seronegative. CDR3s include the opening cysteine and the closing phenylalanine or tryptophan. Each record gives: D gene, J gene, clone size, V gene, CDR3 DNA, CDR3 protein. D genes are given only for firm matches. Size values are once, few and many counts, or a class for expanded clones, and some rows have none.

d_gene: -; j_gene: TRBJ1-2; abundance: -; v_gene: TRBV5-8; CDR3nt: TGTGCCAGCAGCTGGACAGCCCTCCTAGGAGGCTACACCTTC; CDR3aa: CASSWTALLGGYTF
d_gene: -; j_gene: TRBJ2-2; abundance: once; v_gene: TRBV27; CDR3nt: TGTGCCAGCAGTCGGAACACCGGGGAGCTGTTTTTT; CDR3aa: CASSRNTGELFF
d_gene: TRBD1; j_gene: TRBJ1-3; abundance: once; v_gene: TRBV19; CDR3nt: TGTGCCAGTAGTGACAGGGCGACGAACACCATATATTTT; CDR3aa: CASSDRATNTIYF
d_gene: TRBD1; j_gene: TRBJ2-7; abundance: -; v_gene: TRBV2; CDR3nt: TGTGCCAGCGGCCCCGGACAGGCGCCCTACGAGCAGTACTTC; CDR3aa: CASGPGQAPYEQYF
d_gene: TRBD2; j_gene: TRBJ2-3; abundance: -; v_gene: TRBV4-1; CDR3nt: TGCGCCAGCAGCCAAGTGGGACTAGCGGTCCTCGTACCGGATACGCAGTATTTT; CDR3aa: CASSQVGLAVLVPDTQYF
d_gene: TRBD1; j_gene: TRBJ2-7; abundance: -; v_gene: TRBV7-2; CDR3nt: TGTGCCAGCAGCTGGGGACAGGGGAGCTACGAGCAGTACTTC; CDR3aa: CASSWGQGSYEQYF
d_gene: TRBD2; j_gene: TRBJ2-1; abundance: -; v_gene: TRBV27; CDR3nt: TGTGCCAGCAGTCAGATTAGCGGGAGAGGCGATGAGCAGTTCTTC; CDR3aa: CASSQISGRGDEQFF
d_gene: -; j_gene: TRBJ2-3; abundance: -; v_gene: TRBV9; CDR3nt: TGTGCCAGCAGCGTAGCGGTTTTTGATACGCAGTATTTT; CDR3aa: CASSVAVFDTQYF
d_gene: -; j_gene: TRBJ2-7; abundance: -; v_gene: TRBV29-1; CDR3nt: TGCAGCGTTAACTCCCTGCGATCCCCCTACGAGCAGTACTTC; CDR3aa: CSVNSLRSPYEQYF
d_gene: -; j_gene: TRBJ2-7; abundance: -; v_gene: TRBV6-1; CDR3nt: TGTGCCAGCAGTGAAGTAGATGGGACTTCCGTACGTAGGTCCTACGAGCAGTACTTC; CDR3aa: CASSEVDGTSVRRSYEQYF
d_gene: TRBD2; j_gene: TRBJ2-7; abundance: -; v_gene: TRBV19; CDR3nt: TGTGCCAGTAGTGGCCTAGCGGGTGTCCCCTACGAGCAGTACTTC; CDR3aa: CASSGLAGVPYEQYF
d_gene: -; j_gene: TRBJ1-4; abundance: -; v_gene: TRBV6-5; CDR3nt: TGTGCCAGCGGATGGTACAGGGCTAATGAAAAACTGTTTTTT; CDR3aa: CASGWYRANEKLFF
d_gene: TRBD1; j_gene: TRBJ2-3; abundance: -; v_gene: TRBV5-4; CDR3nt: TGTGCCAGCAGCCTGGACAGGAGCAGCACAGATACGCAGTATTTT; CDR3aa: CASSLDRSSTDTQYF
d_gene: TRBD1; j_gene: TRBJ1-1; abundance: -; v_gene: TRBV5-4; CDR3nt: TGTGCCAGCAGCTTCCGACAGGGGTTTCCGAACACTGAAGCTTTCTTT; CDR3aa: CASSFRQGFPNTEAFF
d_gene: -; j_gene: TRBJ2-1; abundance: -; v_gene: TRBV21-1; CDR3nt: TGTGCCAGCAGCAAAGTGGTTCGCAGGGTTAGGCAGTTCTTC; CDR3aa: CASSKVVRRVRQFF
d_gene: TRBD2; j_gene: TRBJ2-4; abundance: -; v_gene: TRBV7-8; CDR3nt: TGTGCCAGCAGCTTAACGGGAGGTTTGGGGGAAAACATTCAGTACTTC; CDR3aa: CASSLTGGLGENIQYF
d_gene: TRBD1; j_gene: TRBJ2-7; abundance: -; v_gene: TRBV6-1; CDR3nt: TGTGCCAGCAGCGCCAGGGACAGAGCCTACGAGCAGTACTTC; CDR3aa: CASSARDRAYEQYF
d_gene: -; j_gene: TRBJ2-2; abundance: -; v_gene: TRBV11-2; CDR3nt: TGTGCCAGCAGCTTAGATAGGAGACTCCGCTCCGGGGAGCTGTTTTTT; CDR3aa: CASSLDRRLRSGELFF
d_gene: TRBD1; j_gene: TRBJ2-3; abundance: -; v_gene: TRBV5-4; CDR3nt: TGTGCCAGCAGCTTTGCATCCCCGGGACAGGGGTACTCCGATACGCAGTATTTT; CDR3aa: CASSFASPGQGYSDTQYF
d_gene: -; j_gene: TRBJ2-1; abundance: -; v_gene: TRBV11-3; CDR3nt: TGTGCCAGCAGCTCCGGGACCTACAATGAGCAGTTCTTC; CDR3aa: CASSSGTYNEQFF
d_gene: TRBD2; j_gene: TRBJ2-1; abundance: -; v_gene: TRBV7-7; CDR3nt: TGTGCCAGCAGCCCCCGGGCGATTAGCGGGAGGGCCAATGAGCAGTTCTTC; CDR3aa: CASSPRAISGRANEQFF
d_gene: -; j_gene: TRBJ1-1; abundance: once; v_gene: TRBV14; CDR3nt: TGTGCCAGCAGCCAAGTCCGGGGTTATGAAGCTTTCTTT; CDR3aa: CASSQVRGYEAFF